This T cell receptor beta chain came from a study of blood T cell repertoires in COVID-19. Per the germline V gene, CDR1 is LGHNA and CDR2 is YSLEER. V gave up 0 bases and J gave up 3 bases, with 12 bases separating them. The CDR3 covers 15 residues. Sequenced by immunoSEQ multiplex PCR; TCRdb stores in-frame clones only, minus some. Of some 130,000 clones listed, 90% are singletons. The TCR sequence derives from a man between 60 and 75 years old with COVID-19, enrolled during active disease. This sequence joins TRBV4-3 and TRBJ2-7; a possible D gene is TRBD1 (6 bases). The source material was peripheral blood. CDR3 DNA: TGCGCCAGCAGCCAAGACACAGGGTGGGGCTACGAGCAGTACTTC. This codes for CASSQDTGWGYEQYF.